This TCR beta chain derives from a study of shared clonotypes between healthy human individuals. Study-wide background: Donors had three CD4 naive, three CD4 memory, two CD8 naive and one CD8 memory plate apiece.

Germline-derived CDR1 and CDR2 are GTSNPN and SVGIG (reference sequence). The CDR3 sequence is 13 residues long. Between the trimmed V and J ends, which lost 0 bases and 12 bases, there was a span of 15 bases. The data were produced by immunoSEQ multiplex PCR, yet TCRdb's version contains in-frame clones alone and is incomplete. The sample consists of about 2.4 million clones, more than 85% of them appearing once. Recent acute infections and vaccinations were absent in the healthy HIV-negative adult donors. Sequenced sample: naive CD4+ T cells from PBMCs. Regarding subset: CD45RA+ positively selected. The clonotype originates from a young man in good health. Some clones in this sample may be carry-over from other donors' samples. The chain employs TRBV30 and TRBJ1-5; D may be TRBD1 (6 bases). CDR3 sequence reads: CAWSVGPRGRQHF. The CDR3 bases are TGTGCCTGGAGTGTAGGGCCCCGGGGGCGCCAGCATTTT.